The subject of this entry is one T cell receptor beta chain. This sample stems from a study of blood T cell repertoires in COVID-19. The overall study: Acute and convalescent COVID-19 samples came from the United States, Italy and Spain.

Germline CDR1 GTSNPN, CDR2 SVGIG (reference sequence). V gave up 2 bases and J gave up 1 base; unmatched junction bases: 4. The CDR3 runs 16 residues. Original methodology: Researchers report that nucleated cell counts were estimated from reference gene primer amplification. Profiling relied on immunoSEQ multiplex PCR, and the TCRdb table lists in-frame clones only, not all of them. V, J and clone size were drawn from that table, and D and trimming were deduced from the DNA. The data contain roughly 90,000 clones, 87% of them singletons. The clonotype originates from a human donor in a cohort sampled during active COVID-19. The chain is built from TRBV30 and TRBJ2-5; 13 bases line up with TRBD2. Input material: peripheral blood. The CDR3, as DNA: TGTGCCTGGAGTCAAGGGACTAGCGGGACCCAAGAGACCCAGTACTTC. This sequence encodes CAWSQGTSGTQETQYF.